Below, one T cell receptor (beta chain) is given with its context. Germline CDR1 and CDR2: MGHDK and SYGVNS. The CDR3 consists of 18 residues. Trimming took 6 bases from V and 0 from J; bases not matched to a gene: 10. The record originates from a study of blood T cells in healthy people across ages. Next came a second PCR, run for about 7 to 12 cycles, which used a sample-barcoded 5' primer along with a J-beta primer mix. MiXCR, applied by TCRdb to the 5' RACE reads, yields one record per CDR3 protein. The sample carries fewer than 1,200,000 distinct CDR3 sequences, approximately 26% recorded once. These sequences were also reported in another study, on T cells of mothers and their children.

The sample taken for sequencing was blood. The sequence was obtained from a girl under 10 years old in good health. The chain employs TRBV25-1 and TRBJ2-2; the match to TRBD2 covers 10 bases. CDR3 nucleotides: TGTGCCAGCAGCGGGACTAGCGTATCCTCCGCGAACACCGGGGAGCTGTTTTTT. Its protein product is CASSGTSVSSANTGELFF. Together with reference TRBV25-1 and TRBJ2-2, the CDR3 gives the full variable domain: EADIYQTPRYLVIGTGKKITLECSQTMGHDKMYWYQQDPGMELHLIHYSYGVNSTEKGDLSSESTVSRIRTEHFPLTLESARPSHTSQYLCASSGTSVSSANTGELFFGEGSRLTVL.